The source of this T cell receptor (beta chain) is a study of siplizumab effects on memory and regulatory T cells. Whole-study results and caveats: Siplizumab, the agent tested, significantly reduced alloreactive sequences traceable to unstimulated CD4+ memory cells. Proof of suppressive function in proliferating Tregs from siplizumab cultures was not established. Alloreactive clones mapping to unstimulated subsets formed only a minor fraction. Memory cells seemed less diverse than naive T cells, which also seemed major contributors to the alloresponse.

Method: immunoSEQ multiplex PCR; TCRdb's copy keeps in-frame clones and lacks some. Of some 96,000 clones listed, 94% are singletons. As for this clone: Its antigen remains unknown.

The TCR comes from a human donor in good health. The source material was non-Treg CD4+ T cells sorted from blood.

CDR3 nucleotides: TGTGCCAGTAGTATTTTAGGGTCTCTGGGTAGCTATGAGCAGTTCTTC. Translation gives CASSILGSLGSYEQFF. This chain links TRBV19 with TRBJ2-1; no definite D call. Deletions cut 3 bases from V and 8 bases from J, with 20 bases between. The CDR3 length is 16 residues. Germline loops: CDR1 LNHDA, CDR2 SQIVND (reference sequence).